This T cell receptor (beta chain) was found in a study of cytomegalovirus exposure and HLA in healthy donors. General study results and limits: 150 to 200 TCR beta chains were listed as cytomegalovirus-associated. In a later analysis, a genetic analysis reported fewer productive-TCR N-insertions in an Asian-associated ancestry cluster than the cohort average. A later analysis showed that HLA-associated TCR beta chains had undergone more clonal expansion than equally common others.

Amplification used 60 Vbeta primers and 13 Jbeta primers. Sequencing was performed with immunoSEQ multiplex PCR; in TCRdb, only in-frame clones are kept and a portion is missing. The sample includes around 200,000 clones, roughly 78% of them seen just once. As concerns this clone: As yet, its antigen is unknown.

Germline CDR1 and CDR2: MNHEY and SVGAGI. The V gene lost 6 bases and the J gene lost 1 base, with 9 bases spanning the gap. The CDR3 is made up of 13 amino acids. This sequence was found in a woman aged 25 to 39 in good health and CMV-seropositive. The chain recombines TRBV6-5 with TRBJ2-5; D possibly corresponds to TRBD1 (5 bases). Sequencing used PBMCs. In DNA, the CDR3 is TGTGCCAGCAGCCCCGACAGCCAAGAGACCCAGTACTTC. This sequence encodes CASSPDSQETQYF.